What follows are 23 T cell receptor beta chains derived from one specimen sequenced in a study of vaccination effects on CD4 cells after COVID-19. The antigens these receptors bind are not known. Researchers isolated CD4+ T cells once 9 to 11 days of culture had elapsed. Infection with SARS-CoV-2 occurred in the person between March and December 2020, and PCR confirmed it. The participants, recipients of two vaccine doses, got either BNT162b2 or mRNA-1273. Here immunoSEQ multiplex PCR was the method, and the copy in TCRdb shows in-frame clones only, minus some. Of about 44,000 clones listed, less than 85% are singletons. Sequences were derived from CD4+ T cells from PBMCs cultured without peptide, sampled after COVID-19 vaccination. These receptor sequences come from a human donor who had a prior SARS-CoV-2 infection.

DNA for the CDR3: TGTGCCAGCAGCTTATTAAGGGGACTTGGTAGCAGCTACGAGCAGTACTTC. Translated: CASSLLRGLGSSYEQYF. This sequence joins TRBV7-2 and TRBJ2-7, with D perhaps TRBD2 (6 bases). Germline V gene data show CDR1 as SGHTA and CDR2 as FQGNSA. The CDR3 consists of 17 residues. Deletions cut 2 bases from V and 3 bases from J, with 20 bases between.

The V gene is TRBV12-3 or TRBV12-4, the J gene TRBJ2-5, with 8 nucleotides matching TRBD2. The CDR3 loop spans 13 amino acids. V dropped 3 bases and J dropped 5; count of bases not matched to a gene: 2. The CDR3 is CASSLIAGETQYF. In DNA form, the CDR3 reads TGTGCCAGCAGTTTGATAGCGGGGGAGACCCAGTACTTC.

V usage is TRBV18 and J usage is TRBJ2-1; TRBD2 matches at 7 bases. The germline CDR1 and CDR2 sequences are KGHSH and LQKENI. The V segment lost 5 bases and the J segment 7 bases; nucleotides outside the gene matches: 8. CDR3 length equals 14 residues. This chain's CDR3 is CASSKQGEGNEQFF. Written as DNA, the CDR3 is TGTGCCAGCTCAAAACAAGGGGAGGGGAATGAGCAGTTCTTC.

This clone was counted once. The V and J genes are TRBV11-2 and TRBJ2-1, with D hard to call. CDR1 is SGHAT, CDR2 FQNNGV, per germline. The V and J ends lost 5 bases and 7 bases respectively, with 9 bases between them. The CDR3 contains 12 residues. CDR3 sequence (DNA): TGTGCCAGCAGCCCGCGGTGGAATGAGCAGTTCTTC. This gives the protein CASSPRWNEQFF.

The chain is built from TRBV5-1 and TRBJ1-1; no clear D. From germline, CDR1 is SGHRS and CDR2 YFSETQ. Trimming pared 2 bases from V and 3 bases from J, leaving 11 bases between. The CDR3 sequence is 14 residues long. The DNA of the CDR3 is TGCGCCAGCAGCTTTTTAGGGTATGACACTGAAGCTTTCTTT. It is translated as CASSFLGYDTEAFF. Looking up the rest from reference TRBV5-1 and TRBJ1-1 gives the full variable domain: KAGVTQTPRYLIKTRGQQVTLSCSPISGHRSVSWYQQTPGQGLQFLFEYFSETQRNKGNFPGRFSGRQFSNSRSEMNVSTLELGDSALYLCASSFLGYDTEAFFGQGTRLTVV.

This chain links TRBV3-1 (or the pseudogene TRBV3-2) with TRBJ1-2, with TRBD1 matching 8 bases. V lost 1 base and J lost 4; bases outside the gene matches: 2. CDR1 and CDR2 from the germline V gene are LGHDT and YNNKEL (reference sequence). This CDR3 comprises 14 residues. CDR3 sequence reads: CASSQVQGGYGYTF. The CDR3 region has the DNA TGTGCCAGCAGCCAAGTACAGGGGGGCTATGGCTACACCTTC.

A single count supports this clone. The junction departs from germline at one end; a sequencing error may be responsible. This chain joins TRBV5-4 and TRBJ1-2; D uncertain. Germline CDR1 is SGHNT and CDR2 is YYREEE (reference sequence). The CDR3 is 11 amino acids. CDR3 sequence reads: CASSLYLFQSF. Written as DNA, the CDR3 is TGTGCCAGCAGCTTGTACCTTTTTCAGAGCTTC.

This clone occurred a few times. This chain links TRBV7-9 with TRBJ2-2, with D unresolved. The CDR3 is made up of 14 amino acids. Germline loops: CDR1 SEHNR, CDR2 FQNEAQ (reference sequence). V lost 5 bases, J lost 6 bases, and 13 bases lay in between. CDR3 loop: CASSRRVAAGELFF. Written as DNA, the CDR3 is TGTGCCAGCAGCCGACGGGTTGCAGCCGGGGAGCTGTTTTTT.

The V and J genes are TRBV5-6 and TRBJ1-5; D ambiguous. The V and J ends lost 2 bases and 2 bases respectively, with 8 bases between them. The CDR3 spans 14 residues. From germline, CDR1 is SGHDT and CDR2 YYEEEE. CDR3 protein: CASSFRRRNQPQHF. CDR3 sequence (DNA): TGTGCCAGCAGCTTTCGACGACGCAATCAGCCCCAGCATTTT.

The J gene is TRBJ2-1, the V gene TRBV9; 7 nucleotides match TRBD2. V was pared by 0 bases and J by 5 bases, with 8 bases of the junction left unmatched. Germline V gene data show CDR1 as SGDLS and CDR2 as YYNGEE. CDR3 size: 16 residues. The CDR3 DNA reads TGTGCCAGCAGCGTAGCTCCGGGGGGAAGTAACAATGAGCAGTTCTTC. Translated, it gives CASSVAPGGSNNEQFF.

This clone occurred a few times. The gene calls are TRBV7-6 and TRBJ2-1; D remains unclear. This CDR3 is built from 13 residues. Germline V gene lookup returns CDR1 SGHVS and CDR2 FNYEAQ. V was trimmed by 4 bases and J by 12 bases, leaving 16 bases between them. The CDR3 is CASSSGRYLGQFF. The CDR3 nucleotides read TGTGCCAGCAGCTCCGGCCGGTACCTGGGGCAGTTCTTC.

V is TRBV3-1 (or the pseudogene TRBV3-2) and J is TRBJ2-2; D gene uncertain. The CDR3 loop spans 13 amino acids. The germline V gene has CDR1 LGHDT and CDR2 YNNKEL (reference sequence). The ends were cut back, 3 bases at V and 6 bases at J, with 8 bases in the middle. The DNA for the CDR3 is TGTGCCAGCAGCCAGAGAGGCGCCGGGGAGCTGTTTTTT. Translated: CASSQRGAGELFF.

This clone has only one observation. V is TRBV9 and J is TRBJ2-1; 9 bases map to TRBD2. In germline, CDR1 is SGDLS, CDR2 YYNGEE. The CDR3 loop spans 16 amino acids. Unmatched junction bases numbered 12, after V lost 3 bases and J lost 8 bases. The CDR3 reads CASSAIRLAAGDEQFF. Here the CDR3 DNA reads TGTGCCAGCAGCGCTATCCGACTAGCGGCCGGAGATGAGCAGTTCTTC.

V and J are TRBV18 and TRBJ1-2, with TRBD1 as a possible D gene (5 bases). The CDR3 spans 18 residues. The V end was cut by 6 bases, the J end by 4 bases, with 27 bases between. Germline-derived CDR1 and CDR2 are KGHSH and LQKENI. CDR3 in amino acids: CASSPTPQVGPLSYGYTF. In DNA form, the CDR3 reads TGTGCCAGCTCCCCGACCCCCCAGGTGGGACCGTTATCCTATGGCTACACCTTC.

This CDR3 is CASSLRSGVEQFF. The CDR3 DNA follows: TGTGCCAGCAGCTTACGTTCGGGGGTTGAGCAGTTCTTC. V is TRBV7-3 and J is TRBJ2-1; D possibly corresponds to TRBD2 (6 bases). Germline V gives CDR1 SGHTA, CDR2 FQGTGA. V dropped 2 bases and J dropped 9 bases, with 11 bases sitting between them. The CDR3 totals 13 residues.

The rearrangement joins TRBV4-3 to TRBJ2-2; D is unresolved. This CDR3 contains 13 residues. V dropped 2 bases and J dropped 10 bases, with 11 bases sitting between them. CDR1 and CDR2 from the germline V gene are LGHNA and YSLEER. The CDR3, as DNA: TGCGCCAGCAGCCAACAAGTGAGTGTGGAGCTGTTTTTT. As protein: CASSQQVSVELFF.

The chain employs TRBV21-1 and TRBJ1-1. TRBV21-1 is a known pseudogene. The CDR3 is made up of 19 amino acids. The CDR3 loop reads CASSKAARGGVYGVTEAFF. DNA of the CDR3: TGTGCCAGCAGCAAGGCGGCCAGGGGGGGCGTTTATGGGGTCACTGAAGCTTTCTTT.

V is TRBV11-3 and J is TRBJ2-5; 8 bases align to TRBD2. With V trimmed by 0 bases and J by 2 bases, 8 bases remained unmatched. Germline V gives CDR1 SGHNT, CDR2 YENEEA. This CDR3 is 17 amino acids long. This CDR3 is CASSLDREGLRQETQYF. The CDR3 DNA is TGTGCCAGCAGCTTAGATCGGGAGGGCCTTAGGCAAGAGACCCAGTACTTC.

This chain connects TRBV2 to TRBJ2-5, with 8 positions matching TRBD2. Germline trimming cut 11 bases from V and 5 bases from J; bases unmatched to any gene: 10. Germline assignment: CDR1 SNHLY and CDR2 FYNNEI. The CDR3 length is 13 residues. This CDR3 is CAGNGGAGETQYF. DNA for the CDR3: TGTGCCGGAAACGGGGGGGCGGGCGAGACCCAGTACTTC.

V usage is TRBV15 and J usage is TRBJ1-2, with D unresolved. Trimming removed 0 bases at V and 0 bases at J, with 11 bases between. Germline CDR1 reads LNHNV; CDR2 reads YYDKDF (reference sequence). CDR3 length equals 16 residues. CDR3 nucleotides: TGTGCCACCAGCAGAGATCTCGGCGGCACTAACTATGGCTACACCTTC. Amino acid sequence: CATSRDLGGTNYGYTF.

This clone came up once. J is TRBJ1-1 and V is TRBV11-1, with TRBD1 as a possible D gene (5 bases). This CDR3 has 13 amino acids. The V gene lost 2 bases and the J gene lost 5 bases, with 9 bases spanning the gap. Germline CDR1 SGHAT, CDR2 FQDESV (reference sequence). The CDR3 here is CASSLRGGTEAFF. Here the CDR3 DNA reads TGTGCCAGCAGCTTAAGGGGAGGGACTGAAGCTTTCTTT.

V gene TRBV6-1 combines with J gene TRBJ2-5; D possibly corresponds to TRBD2 (7 bases). This CDR3 spans 16 amino acids. Germline CDR1 MNHNS, CDR2 SASEGT. The V gene lost 2 bases and the J gene lost 7 bases, with 20 bases spanning the gap. CDR3 amino acids: CASSEMAGALRGTQYF. The CDR3 nucleotides read TGTGCCAGCAGTGAAATGGCGGGGGCTCTGCGGGGGACCCAGTACTTC.

CDR3 coding DNA: TGCAGTGCTAGTCGACAGGGGCATCAGCCCCAGCATTTT. Translated, it gives CSASRQGHQPQHF. The chain carries TRBV20-1 and TRBJ1-5, with TRBD1 identical over 8 bases. The V and J ends lost 3 bases and 5 bases, in that order; junction bases with no gene match: 3. CDR1 and CDR2 (germline): DFQATT, SNEGSKA (reference sequence). CDR3 size: 13 residues.